The rows below give T cell receptor beta chains drawn from one sample of a study of blood T cells in healthy people across ages. TCRdb redid the calling of the 5' RACE reads with MiXCR, one entry per CDR3 protein. The sample shows over 950,000 distinct CDR3 sequences, about two fifths of them seen only once. The specimen sequenced was blood. The receptors were gathered from a man younger than 35 in good health. CDR3s include the opening cysteine and the closing phenylalanine or tryptophan. A D gene is named only where the DNA matches it firmly. Rows give clone size only sometimes, using once, few, many, or a class for an expanded clone.

>NA|TRBJ2-3|NA|TRBV7-9
CASTGGRDHLISTDTQYF
TGTGCCAGCACGGGCGGACGGGATCATTTGATTAGCACAGATACGCAGTATTTT
>NA|TRBJ1-4|NA|TRBV9
CASSPQAQATNEKLFF
TGTGCCAGCAGTCCCCAGGCGCAGGCAACTAATGAAAAACTGTTTTTT
>TRBD1|TRBJ1-4|NA|TRBV7-6
CASSLVLPGTGGEKLFF
TGTGCCAGCAGCTTAGTCCTGCCCGGGACAGGGGGCGAAAAACTGTTTTTT
>NA|TRBJ2-1|NA|TRBV4-1
CASSQDPPQASYNEQFF
TGCGCCAGCAGCCAAGACCCCCCACAGGCGTCCTACAATGAGCAGTTCTTC
>NA|TRBJ2-1|NA|TRBV7-2
CASSSRVGSRPRRGNEQFF
TGTGCCAGCAGCTCCCGGGTAGGTAGTCGTCCTCGCCGGGGCAATGAGCAGTTCTTC
>NA|TRBJ1-2|NA|TRBV28
CASTSEVRSGYTF
TGTGCCAGCACCTCGGAGGTCAGGAGTGGCTACACCTTC
>NA|TRBJ2-5|NA|TRBV2
CASSEEGGETQYF
TGTGCCAGCAGTGAAGAGGGTGGAGAGACCCAGTACTTC
>NA|TRBJ2-1|many|TRBV20-1
CSANAGPSYNEQFF
TGCAGTGCTAATGCGGGCCCGTCCTACAATGAGCAGTTCTTC
>NA|TRBJ1-1|few|TRBV2
CASSEGTGKAFF
TGTGCCAGCAGTGAAGGAACAGGGAAGGCTTTCTTT
>NA|TRBJ2-7|few|TRBV6-6
CASSSSGYYEQYF
TGTGCCAGCAGTTCCTCAGGATACTACGAGCAGTACTTC